The rows below give T cell receptor beta chains drawn from one sample of a study of shared clonotypes between healthy human individuals. Sequenced by immunoSEQ multiplex PCR; TCRdb stores in-frame clones only, minus some. This sample has more than 400,000 clones; over 70% occur once, and the top ten carry roughly 13%. The material sequenced was PBMCs. Every receptor here comes from a woman between 40 and 50 years old in good health. Some clones in this sample may be carry-over from other donors' samples. The CDR3 runs from the conserved cysteine through the conserved F or W. Each record gives: J gene, V gene, CDR3 protein.

TRBJ2-1 TRBV7-9 CASSLPGVTYNEQFF
TRBJ2-3 TRBV11-2 CASSFPHRQGAGDTQYF
TRBJ2-2 TRBV28 CASSLRDRDTGELFF
TRBJ2-2 TRBV6-1 CATIWTGGPAGELFF
TRBJ1-3 TRBV27 CASSLTGNSGNTIYF
TRBJ1-1 TRBV27 CASSLSLSGWNTEAFF
TRBJ2-2 TRBV11-2 CASSRMVGTGELFF
TRBJ1-3 TRBV27 CASSTADGPIGNTIYF
TRBJ1-1 TRBV28 CASSPGPGTEAFF
TRBJ2-7 TRBV7-2 CASTRTSGSYEQYF
TRBJ2-7 TRBV4-3 CASSQDHGSSYEQYF
TRBJ2-7 TRBV30 CAWSIDTPGEQYF
NA TRBV5-6 CASSSGSGTGGSYEQYF
TRBJ2-7 TRBV5-1 CASSPGTGGEQYF
TRBJ1-1 TRBV2 CASSQGKNTEAFF
TRBJ2-5 TRBV5-1 CASSLAGTQGETQYF
TRBJ1-1 TRBV5-4 CASSPRGRDTEAFF
TRBJ2-3 TRBV5-6 CASSPPDRSTDTQYF
TRBJ2-1 TRBV28 CASFGIVRMDEQFF
TRBJ1-2 TRBV29-1 CSAHSGTPTINYGYTF
TRBJ2-5 TRBV7-2 CASSPPGAQETQYF
TRBJ2-7 TRBV19 CASSIQGGRREQYF
TRBJ2-4 TRBV11-2 CASTEVRGKNIQYF
TRBJ2-1 TRBV7-8 CASSLRDRGYNEQFF
TRBJ1-1 TRBV5-4 CASSFLGGMNTEAFF
TRBJ1-1 TRBV9 CASSLGQGRNTEAFF
TRBJ2-7 TRBV28 CASTSMSYEQYF
TRBJ1-5 TRBV7-4 CASSPEGAQPQHF
TRBJ1-3 TRBV6-6 CASSYGQGAGNTIYF
TRBJ2-5 TRBV27 CASKTWTGYETQYF
TRBJ2-5 TRBV7-7 CASSLGTSGREETQYF
TRBJ1-6 TRBV9 CASSAYYRGDSPLHF
TRBJ2-3 TRBV2 CASSPGGISTDTQYF
TRBJ2-5 TRBV7-2 CASSWGRGAETQYF
TRBJ2-2 TRBV6-4 CASSDSPGVSGELFF
TRBJ2-2 TRBV9 CASGSPANTGELFF
TRBJ2-7 TRBV7-8 CASSRQGAPFEQYF
TRBJ2-7 TRBV5-1 CASSPLGVAGVEEQYF
TRBJ2-7 TRBV2 CASSLQGIPSYEQYF
TRBJ2-7 TRBV7-2 CASSLGLAGETSSYEQYF
TRBJ2-7 TRBV11-1 CASSLGGQGDYEQYF
TRBJ2-5 TRBV5-1 CASSPGPSETQYF
TRBJ2-7 TRBV2 CASDRGTYEQYF
TRBJ2-7 TRBV29-1 CSVLLTSGAYEQYF
TRBJ1-4 TRBV27 CASSRGYEKLFF
TRBJ1-2 TRBV7-9 CASSTAGTVDLYGYTF
TRBJ2-7 TRBV11-2 CASSYSGTASYEQYF
TRBJ2-5 TRBV11-2 CASSLRGTIFQETQYF
TRBJ2-3 TRBV9 CASSVTGTLNTDTQYF
TRBJ2-3 TRBV14 CASSPLTSGSSYTQYF